The 24 T cell receptor beta chains below come from one sample, sequenced in a study of T cells after yellow fever vaccination (dated by TCRdb to the late 2010s). What the treatment or condition label conveys for this sample: live attenuated yellow fever vaccine strain. The library was prepared using 5' RACE. The run used an Illumina NovaSeq 6000. Using fastp at Q25 and MiXCR, TCRdb reprocessed the public reads and kept productive beta chains. Rows with one shared CDR3 protein collapse into an entry with the most common genes and DNA. The sample table lists roughly 310,000 distinct CDR3 sequences, 3.6% of them with a count of one. In total, the top ten clones hold around 20% of the sample. The specimen was PBMCs, collected on the day of the yellow fever booster vaccination. Every receptor here comes from a young man who received the YFV17D yellow fever vaccine.

The rearrangement joins TRBV9 to TRBJ2-3; the D gene is possibly TRBD2 (5 bases). The germline CDR1 and CDR2 sequences are SGDLS and YYNGEE. The CDR3 is made up of 13 amino acids. Trimming pared 3 bases from V and 6 bases from J, leaving 11 bases between. The CDR3 reads CASSALREDTQYF. For the CDR3, the DNA is TGTGCCAGCAGCGCGCTTAGGGAGGATACGCAGTATTTT.

The table lists this clonotype with many counts. The V gene is TRBV14, the J gene TRBJ2-7, with unresolved D. V dropped 4 bases and J dropped 1 base, with 8 bases sitting between them. The CDR3 extends over 13 amino acids. Germline CDR1 and CDR2: SGHDN and FVKESK. For the CDR3, the DNA is TGTGCCAGCAGCCCTCGGGTTTCCTACGAGCAGTACTTC. Residues: CASSPRVSYEQYF.

The J gene is TRBJ2-1, the V gene TRBV4-1; 12 nucleotides align to TRBD2. Unmatched junction bases numbered 9, after V lost 5 bases and J lost 7 bases. Per germline, CDR1 MGHRA and CDR2 YSYEKL. This CDR3 is built from 16 residues. Here the CDR3 reads CASSVRTSGAGNEQFF. The CDR3 bases are TGCGCCAGCAGCGTCCGGACTAGCGGGGCTGGGAATGAGCAGTTCTTC.

This clonotype has at least ten counts. V gene TRBV7-9 combines with J gene TRBJ1-1; unclear D gene. CDR1 and CDR2 (germline): SEHNR, FQNEAQ (reference sequence). The V and J ends lost 1 base and 11 bases respectively, with 23 bases between them. The length of the CDR3 is 16 residues. CDR3 nucleotides: TGTGCCAGCAGCTTAGTGGCCTCCTTGAATATAGCGGGGGCTTTCTTT. This translates into CASSLVASLNIAGAFF.

The table lists this clonotype with many counts. The gene calls are TRBV15 and TRBJ2-3, with a tentative D call TRBD2 (7 bases). Germline CDR1 LNHNV, CDR2 YYDKDF (reference sequence). CDR3 length equals 18 residues. The V gene lost 1 base and the J gene lost 1 base, with 18 bases spanning the gap. This chain's CDR3 is CATSRVRGAPDGTDTQYF. For the CDR3, the DNA is TGTGCCACCAGCAGAGTACGGGGGGCGCCGGACGGCACAGATACGCAGTATTTT.

This clonotype was counted at least ten times. The gene calls are TRBV9 and TRBJ1-2; a possible D gene is TRBD1 (5 bases). V was trimmed by 0 bases and J by 0 bases, leaving 9 bases between them. The CDR3 totals 15 residues. In germline, CDR1 is SGDLS, CDR2 YYNGEE. The CDR3 is CASSVEGRANYGYTF. Here the CDR3 DNA reads TGTGCCAGCAGCGTAGAAGGCAGGGCTAACTATGGCTACACCTTC.

This clonotype was recorded many times. The genes are TRBV11-2 and TRBJ2-3; tentative D call: TRBD1 (6 bases). The CDR3 extends over 15 amino acids. The V end was cut by 4 bases, the J end by 6 bases, with 17 bases between. Germline V gene lookup returns CDR1 SGHAT and CDR2 FQNNGV. The CDR3 loop reads CASSSGTLNLDTQYF. The CDR3 nucleotides read TGTGCCAGCAGCTCTGGGACACTCAACCTGGATACGCAGTATTTT. The variable domain in full, completed from reference TRBV11-2 and TRBJ2-3, reads EAGVAQSPRYKIIEKRQSVAFWCNPISGHATLYWYQQILGQGPKLLIQFQNNGVVDDSQLPKDRFSAERLKGVDSTLKIQPAKLEDSAVYLCASSSGTLNLDTQYFGPGTRLTVL.

This clonotype has at least ten counts. The rearrangement uses TRBV6-5 and TRBJ1-6, with no clear D. The germline V and J ends were trimmed by 6 bases and 9 bases, with 12 bases remaining between them. Germline V gene lookup returns CDR1 MNHEY and CDR2 SVGAGI. The CDR3 is made up of 13 amino acids. The CDR3 nucleotides are TGTGCCAGCAGCCCGCGGGGTGGTTCACCCCTCCACTTT. Translation gives CASSPRGGSPLHF.

This clonotype was seen a few times. The chain combines TRBV27 with TRBJ1-2, with D perhaps TRBD1 (6 bases). The ends were cut back, 5 bases at V and 5 bases at J, with 21 bases in the middle. Germline V gene data show CDR1 as MNHEY and CDR2 as SMNVEV (reference sequence). This CDR3 contains 16 residues. This chain's CDR3 is CASSPRRVPDRYGYTF. CDR3 in DNA: TGTGCCAGCAGTCCCCGACGGGTTCCGGACAGATATGGCTACACCTTC.

This chain links TRBV7-9 with TRBJ2-1, with 8 nucleotides matching TRBD2. Germline values: CDR1 SEHNR, CDR2 FQNEAQ (reference sequence). CDR3 length equals 15 residues. Trimming removed 2 bases from V and 8 bases from J; junction bases left unmatched: 8. CDR3 region: CASSLWTGGPDEQFF. CDR3 nucleotide sequence: TGTGCCAGCAGCTTATGGACGGGGGGGCCTGATGAGCAGTTCTTC.

The genes are TRBV18 and TRBJ2-5; TRBD1 might be the D (5 bases). The CDR3 spans 15 residues. Germline CDR1 and CDR2: KGHSH and LQKENI. V lost 4 bases and J 0 bases, leaving 12 bases between the germline ends. CDR3 sequence (DNA): TGTGCCAGCTCACTAGGGGCGACGTACCAAGAGACCCAGTACTTC. Protein: CASSLGATYQETQYF. Variable domain in full (rest from reference TRBV18 and TRBJ2-5): NAGVMQNPRHLVRRRGQEARLRCSPMKGHSHVYWYRQLPEEGLKFMVYLQKENIIDESGMPKERFSAEFPKEGPSILRIQQVVRGDSAAYFCASSLGATYQETQYFGPGTRLLVL.

This clonotype was observed a few times. The V gene is TRBV11-2, the J gene TRBJ2-7; D tentatively reads TRBD1 or TRBD2 (5 bases each). V lost 4 bases and J 5 bases, leaving 18 bases between the germline ends. The CDR3 totals 15 residues. In germline, CDR1 is SGHAT, CDR2 FQNNGV. The CDR3 here is CASSSAAYGTNEQYV. The CDR3 region has the DNA TGTGCCAGCAGCTCCGCGGCATATGGGACCAACGAGCAGTACGTC.

The rearrangement links TRBV20-1 to TRBJ1-4, with D perhaps TRBD1 (5 bases). The CDR3 totals 15 residues. Germline V lookup: CDR1 DFQATT, CDR2 SNEGSKA (reference sequence). V dropped 6 bases and J dropped 6 bases, with 20 bases sitting between them. Here the CDR3 DNA reads TGCAGTGCCTCGGGGCCCCCGGACGCTGATGAAAAACTGTTTTTT. Residues: CSASGPPDADEKLFF.

This clonotype has a handful of counts. The chain links TRBV19 to TRBJ1-1; TRBD1 aligns across 8 bases. Germline CDR1 is LNHDA and CDR2 is SQIVND (reference sequence). This CDR3 is 15 amino acids long. After removal of 9 bases from V and 6 bases from J, the junction contained 15 bases not matched to a gene. The CDR3 sequence: CASWTPGTGPPEAFF. DNA for the CDR3: TGTGCCAGCTGGACTCCCGGGACAGGACCTCCTGAAGCTTTCTTT.

This sequence joins TRBV14 and TRBJ2-3; TRBD2 matches 10 bases. CDR3 length equals 16 residues. Trimming took 2 bases from V and 6 from J; bases not matched to a gene: 8. Looked up from germline, CDR1 is SGHDN and CDR2 is FVKESK. The CDR3 here is CASSQLAGALIDTQYF. Here the CDR3 DNA reads TGTGCCAGCAGCCAACTAGCGGGGGCGCTAATCGATACGCAGTATTTT.

This clonotype was detected many times. The chain uses TRBV7-9 and TRBJ2-1, with D possibly being TRBD2 (6 bases). With 5 bases removed from V and 6 bases from J, the gap between germline ends came to 17 bases. Germline assignment: CDR1 SEHNR and CDR2 FQNEAQ (reference sequence). This CDR3 comprises 15 residues. The CDR3 nucleotides read TGTGCCAGCAGCCCTGGAGGGCGTGAAAGCAATGAGCAGTTCTTC. Its translation is CASSPGGRESNEQFF.

In this sample, this clonotype turned up many times. The chain links TRBV9 to TRBJ2-1; 7 bases line up with TRBD1. The CDR3 totals 14 residues. Unmatched junction bases numbered 12, after V lost 3 bases and J lost 12 bases. CDR1 is SGDLS, CDR2 YYNGEE, per germline. CDR3 in DNA: TGTGCCAGCAGCGGAGGACAGGCTCCGGATCTGCAGTTCTTC. It specifies CASSGGQAPDLQFF.

This clonotype was seen at least ten times. This sequence joins TRBV7-2 and TRBJ2-3; 8 positions agree with TRBD1. There are 17 residues in the CDR3. Germline V gene data show CDR1 as SGHTA and CDR2 as FQGNSA. The V segment lost 2 bases and the J segment 0 bases; nucleotides outside the gene matches: 7. The CDR3 loop reads CASSLHYRGTSTDTQYF. In DNA, the CDR3 is TGTGCCAGCAGCTTACACTACAGGGGGACTAGCACAGATACGCAGTATTTT.

This clonotype was detected ten times or more. CDR3: CASSLLPSPYEQYF. The DNA of the CDR3 is TGTGCCAGCAGCTTACTTCCCTCGCCTTACGAGCAGTACTTC. The chain employs TRBV7-2 and TRBJ2-7; D is unclear. Germline CDR1 and CDR2: SGHTA and FQGNSA. V lost 2 bases and J 4 bases, leaving 12 bases between the germline ends. The CDR3 has 14 residues.

This clonotype was detected many times. The chain combines TRBV7-8 with TRBJ1-6; a possible D gene is TRBD1 (5 bases). Per germline, CDR1 SGHVS and CDR2 FQNEAQ. The germline V and J ends were trimmed by 5 bases and 3 bases, with 11 bases remaining between them. The CDR3 contains 15 residues. The CDR3 bases are TGTGCCAGCAGCAAAGGGGTTCTCTATAATTCACCCCTCCACTTT. As protein: CASSKGVLYNSPLHF.

The sample holds a few counts of this clonotype. A read error may produce the germline difference seen at one junction end. CDR3 nucleotide sequence: TGTGCCTGGAGTTTGACAGGGTTGAATACTGAAGCTTTCTTT. Its protein product is CAWSLTGLNTEAFF. The chain recombines TRBV30 with TRBJ1-1, with 7 bases aligning to TRBD1. The CDR3 is 14 amino acids. Germline V gene data show CDR1 as GTSNPN and CDR2 as SVGIG (reference sequence).

The V gene is TRBV30, the J gene TRBJ2-3; no reliable D call. The CDR3 spans 13 residues. Per the germline V gene, CDR1 is GTSNPN and CDR2 is SVGIG (reference sequence). CDR3 nucleotide sequence: TGTACCCTGGGCTGGCCTAGCACAGATACGCAGTATTTT. As protein: CTLGWPSTDTQYF. Based on the CDR3 plus reference TRBV30 and TRBJ2-3, the full variable domain is SQTIHQWPATLVQPVGSPLSLECTVEGTSNPNLYWYRQAAGRGLQLLFYSVGIGQISSEVPQNLSASRPQDRQFILSSKKLLLSDSGFYLCTLGWPSTDTQYFGPGTRLTVL.

This clonotype was counted at least ten times. The rearrangement links TRBV7-2 to TRBJ2-3; D gene ambiguous. CDR3 length: 14 amino acids. The germline gives CDR1 SGHTA, CDR2 FQGNSA. Trimming pared 2 bases from V and 4 bases from J, leaving 10 bases between. The CDR3: CASSLSLGADTQYF. Here the CDR3 DNA reads TGTGCCAGCAGCTTAAGTCTTGGGGCAGATACGCAGTATTTT.

For this clonotype: Given a much more abundant clone one base away, this may be a read error. The rearrangement joins TRBV7-2 to TRBJ2-3, with 10 bases matching TRBD2. The CDR3 totals 15 residues. The germline CDR1 and CDR2 sequences are SGHTA and FQGNSA. CDR3 coding DNA: TGTGCCAGCAGCTATAGCGGGGGGAACACAGATATGCAGTATTTT. This translates into CASSYSGGNTDMQYF.